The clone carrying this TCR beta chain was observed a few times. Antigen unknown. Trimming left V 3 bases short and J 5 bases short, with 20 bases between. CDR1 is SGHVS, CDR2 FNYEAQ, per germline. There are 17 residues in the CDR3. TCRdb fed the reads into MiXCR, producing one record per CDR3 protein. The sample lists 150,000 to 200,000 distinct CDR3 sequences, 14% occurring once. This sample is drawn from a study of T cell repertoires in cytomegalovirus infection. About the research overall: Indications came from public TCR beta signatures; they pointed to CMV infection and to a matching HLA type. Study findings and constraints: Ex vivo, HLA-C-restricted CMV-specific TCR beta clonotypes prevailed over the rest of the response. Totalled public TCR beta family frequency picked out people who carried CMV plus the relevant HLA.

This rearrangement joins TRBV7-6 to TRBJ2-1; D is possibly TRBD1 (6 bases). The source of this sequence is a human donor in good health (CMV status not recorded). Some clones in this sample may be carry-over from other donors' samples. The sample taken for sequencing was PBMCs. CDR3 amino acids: CASSFMRGGHRDNEQFF. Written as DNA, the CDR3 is TGTGCCAGCAGCTTTATGAGAGGGGGTCATAGGGACAATGAGCAGTTCTTC.